The 25 T cell receptor beta chains in this list originate from one sample, sequenced in a study of T cells after yellow fever vaccination. One entry per CDR3 protein, called by TCRdb with MiXCR from the 5' RACE reads. The sample has about 120,000 distinct CDR3 sequences, roughly 8.2% seen once. The sequencing used CD8+ T cells sorted from PBMCs, collected on the day of the yellow fever booster vaccination. The receptors stem from a man aged 18 to 30 who received the YFV17D yellow fever vaccine.

The gene calls are TRBV3-1 and TRBJ1-2, with D unclear. This CDR3 region has 15 residues. In germline, CDR1 is LGHDT, CDR2 YNNKEL (reference sequence). The V and J ends lost 3 bases and 4 bases respectively, with 15 bases between them. As DNA, the CDR3 is TGTGCCAGCAGCCAGAGGCCCGGTAGACTCTATGGCTACACCTTC. Its translation: CASSQRPGRLYGYTF.

This clonotype was observed a few times. This chain uses TRBV19 with TRBJ1-4; 7 positions agree with TRBD1. This CDR3 spans 14 amino acids. The germline V gene encodes CDR1 LNHDA and CDR2 SQIVND (reference sequence). Unmatched junction bases numbered 4, after V lost 3 bases and J lost 6 bases. CDR3: CASSMGTAHEKLFF. CDR3 sequence (DNA): TGTGCCAGTAGTATGGGGACAGCCCATGAAAAACTGTTTTTT.

V is TRBV19 and J is TRBJ1-1; D unresolved. Germline V gene lookup returns CDR1 LNHDA and CDR2 SQIVND (reference sequence). Trimming took off 10 bases at V and 4 bases at J, with 19 bases between the two ends. CDR3 size: 14 residues. In nucleotides, the CDR3 is TGTGCCACCGCCACGAGCGGTCTGGGCACTGAAGCTTTCTTT. As protein: CATATSGLGTEAFF.

The V and J genes are TRBV10-2 and TRBJ2-1; TRBD2 matches at 9 bases. V was pared by 9 bases and J by 8 bases, with 14 bases of the junction left unmatched. The germline CDR1 and CDR2 sequences are WSHSY and SAAADI. The CDR3 length is 15 residues. The CDR3 region has the DNA TGCGCCAGTTCTCTGCTAGCGGGGTTAATCGATGAGCAGTTCTTC. As protein: CASSLLAGLIDEQFF.

The chain carries TRBV7-2 and TRBJ2-1; D gene ambiguous. The germline V and J ends were trimmed by 2 bases and 9 bases, with 8 bases remaining between them. The length of the CDR3 is 12 residues. Germline V gene data show CDR1 as SGHTA and CDR2 as FQGNSA. The CDR3 protein is CASSLIGIEQFF. As DNA, the CDR3 is TGTGCCAGCAGCTTAATAGGGATTGAGCAGTTCTTC.

V gene TRBV12-3 or TRBV12-4 combines with J gene TRBJ2-5; TRBD1 aligns across 7 bases. This CDR3 contains 15 residues. J gave up 0 bases and V 7 bases, and 8 bases lay outside the gene matches. The CDR3 spells CASISNDRDQETQYF. The CDR3 coding sequence is TGTGCCAGCATCTCAAACGACAGGGACCAAGAGACCCAGTACTTC.

This chain uses TRBV7-2 with TRBJ2-1, with 10 bases lining up with TRBD2. This CDR3 is 18 amino acids long. CDR1 is SGHTA and CDR2 is FQGNSA in the germline V gene. V shed 5 bases, J shed 3 bases, and the junction held 13 bases outside the gene matches. The CDR3 spells CASSPRTGLAGVYNEQFF. CDR3 coding DNA: TGTGCCAGCAGCCCCCGAACCGGTCTAGCGGGGGTCTACAATGAGCAGTTCTTC.

This clonotype showed up many times. The DNA for the CDR3 is TGTGCCAGCAGCGTAGGTCCTATGGAGGATACGCAGTATTTT. Residues: CASSVGPMEDTQYF. This sequence joins TRBV9 and TRBJ2-3; D is undetermined. The germline V gene encodes CDR1 SGDLS and CDR2 YYNGEE. V lost 0 bases to trimming and J lost 6 bases, with 11 bases between them. The CDR3 has 14 residues. The whole variable domain, filled in from reference TRBV9 and TRBJ2-3, reads DSGVTQTPKHLITATGQRVTLRCSPRSGDLSVYWYQQSLDQGLQFLIQYYNGEERAKGNILERFSAQQFPDLHSELNLSSLELGDSALYFCASSVGPMEDTQYFGPGTRLTVL.

This clonotype was detected ten times or more. V is TRBV7-2 and J is TRBJ2-3, with D uncertain. The CDR3 has 16 amino acids. V was shortened by 3 bases and J by 0 bases, with 13 bases between the two germline ends. CDR1 and CDR2 (germline): SGHTA, FQGNSA. CDR3 residues: CASSFGQEWSTDTQYF. For the CDR3, the DNA is TGTGCCAGCAGCTTCGGGCAGGAATGGAGCACAGATACGCAGTATTTT.

The CDR3 DNA sequence: TGCGCCAGCAGCTTGGTAGGGATGAACACTGAAGCTTTCTTT. It encodes CASSLVGMNTEAFF. This rearrangement joins TRBV5-1 to TRBJ1-1; D uncertain. Between the trimmed V and J ends, which lost 0 bases and 0 bases, there was a span of 6 bases. This CDR3 comprises 14 residues. CDR1 is SGHRS, CDR2 YFSETQ, per germline.

This clonotype was seen a handful of times. This chain links TRBV4-1 with TRBJ1-5, with D unresolved. The CDR3 totals 15 residues. Trimming took off 0 bases at V and 0 bases at J, with 6 bases between the two ends. Germline CDR1 MGHRA, CDR2 YSYEKL. Here the CDR3 reads CASSQDMRSNQPQHF. DNA for the CDR3: TGCGCCAGCAGCCAAGATATGCGTAGCAATCAGCCCCAGCATTTT.

The chain combines TRBV9 with TRBJ2-3, with 10 bases aligning to TRBD2. CDR1 is SGDLS and CDR2 is YYNGEE in the germline V gene. The J segment lost 10 bases and the V segment lost 3 bases, leaving 8 bases of the junction unmatched. The CDR3 spans 14 residues. Here the CDR3 DNA reads TGTGCCAGCAGCGCTCGGACTAGCGGTGATTCGCAGTATTTT. It specifies CASSARTSGDSQYF.

The rearrangement joins TRBV5-4 to TRBJ1-1; 8 nucleotides line up with TRBD1. This CDR3 region has 12 residues. Germline values: CDR1 SGHNT, CDR2 YYREEE (reference sequence). V dropped 7 bases and J dropped 6; count of bases not matched to a gene: 5. Here the CDR3 DNA reads TGTGCCAGCGGACAGGGCGAGCCTGAAGCTTTCTTT. This encodes CASGQGEPEAFF.

This clonotype was seen a few times. This sequence joins TRBV4-1 and TRBJ2-7, with 8 positions matching TRBD2. The V and J ends lost 0 bases and 5 bases, in that order; junction bases with no gene match: 12. Germline V gives CDR1 MGHRA, CDR2 YSYEKL. There are 17 residues in the CDR3. CDR3 DNA sequence: TGCGCCAGCAGCCAAGATAAATACGGGACTAGTATCCACGAGCAGTACTTC. This gives the protein CASSQDKYGTSIHEQYF.

This clonotype showed up just a few times. The chain joins TRBV4-2 to TRBJ2-1; D gene uncertain. The CDR3 spans 13 residues. V was cut by 1 base and J by 3 bases, with 4 bases left in between. Germline CDR1 reads LGHNA; CDR2 reads YNFKEQ. The CDR3 is CASSQGIYNEQFF. Written as DNA, the CDR3 is TGTGCCAGCAGCCAAGGGATCTACAATGAGCAGTTCTTC.

V gene TRBV10-3 combines with J gene TRBJ2-7; a weak D match, TRBD2 (6 bases). The length of the CDR3 is 15 residues. CDR1 and CDR2 (germline): ENHRY, SYGVKD. Deletions cut 0 bases from V and 7 bases from J, with 16 bases between. The CDR3 loop is CAISESGLTPGEQYV. For the CDR3, the DNA is TGTGCCATCAGTGAGTCGGGACTCACGCCGGGTGAGCAGTACGTC.

This rearrangement joins TRBV5-1 to TRBJ1-2, with D perhaps matching TRBD1 (5 bases). The ends were cut back, 0 bases at V and 6 bases at J, with 12 bases in the middle. The germline V gene encodes CDR1 SGHRS and CDR2 YFSETQ. The CDR3 is 14 residues long. The CDR3 spells CASSLGGEGHGYTF. CDR3 coding DNA: TGCGCCAGCAGCTTGGGGGGGGAGGGCCATGGCTACACCTTC. The entire variable domain, with the rest obtained from reference TRBV5-1 and TRBJ1-2, is as follows: KAGVTQTPRYLIKTRGQQVTLSCSPISGHRSVSWYQQTPGQGLQFLFEYFSETQRNKGNFPGRFSGRQFSNSRSEMNVSTLELGDSALYLCASSLGGEGHGYTFGSGTRLTVV.

This clonotype was detected a few times. The rearrangement uses TRBV5-1 and TRBJ2-3; the D gene is possibly TRBD2 (5 bases). The germline V gene has CDR1 SGHRS and CDR2 YFSETQ. V gave up 2 bases and J gave up 0 bases, with 19 bases separating them. The CDR3 contains 18 residues. The CDR3 loop is CASSFGARGLGSTDTQYF. The CDR3 DNA follows: TGCGCCAGCAGCTTCGGAGCCCGGGGTTTAGGAAGCACAGATACGCAGTATTTT.

This clonotype came up many times. CDR3 in amino acids: CASVMSALEQYV. DNA for the CDR3: TGTGCCAGCGTTATGTCTGCACTCGAGCAGTACGTC. The chain has TRBV14 and TRBJ2-7; D is ambiguous. CDR1 and CDR2 from the germline V gene are SGHDN and FVKESK. V was pared by 8 bases and J by 6 bases, with 14 bases between. This CDR3 has 12 residues.

This sequence joins TRBV14 and TRBJ1-2, with D possibly being TRBD1 (6 bases). CDR3 size: 14 residues. Trimming left V 4 bases short and J 3 bases short, with 12 bases between. The germline CDR1 and CDR2 sequences are SGHDN and FVKESK. DNA for the CDR3: TGTGCCAGCAGCCTACAGGGAAGTTACTATGGCTACACCTTC. Translated: CASSLQGSYYGYTF. The full variable domain, with the rest looked up from reference TRBV14 and TRBJ1-2, is EAGVTQFPSHSVIEKGQTVTLRCDPISGHDNLYWYRRVMGKEIKFLLHFVKESKQDESGMPNNRFLAERTGGTYSTLKVQPAELEDSGVYFCASSLQGSYYGYTFGSGTRLTVV.

The chain has TRBV7-6 and TRBJ1-1; possibly TRBD1 for D (6 bases). With 1 base removed from V and 0 bases from J, the gap between germline ends came to 12 bases. The CDR3 totals 16 residues. In germline, CDR1 is SGHVS, CDR2 FNYEAQ. CDR3: CASSLVRGAVNTEAFF. As DNA, the CDR3 is TGTGCCAGCAGCTTAGTTAGGGGGGCGGTGAACACTGAAGCTTTCTTT.

This clonotype has more than one count but fewer than ten. The chain couples TRBV5-6 to TRBJ2-5, with TRBD2 identical over 12 bases. The CDR3 length is 17 residues. Germline V lookup: CDR1 SGHDT, CDR2 YYEEEE. V lost 3 bases and J lost 4; bases outside the gene matches: 10. The CDR3 DNA reads TGTGCCAGCAGCTCTAGCGGGGGGGCTACCTGGTTAGAGACCCAGTACTTC. Amino acids: CASSSSGGATWLETQYF.

The rearrangement joins TRBV28 to TRBJ1-1; 8 bases are a match to TRBD1. The CDR3 consists of 16 residues. Germline CDR1 and CDR2: MDHEN and SYDVKM. Germline trimming cut 6 bases from V and 5 bases from J; bases unmatched to any gene: 14. The CDR3 loop reads CASSPRAGRGRTEAFF. In DNA, the CDR3 is TGTGCCAGCAGCCCCAGGGCGGGCAGGGGGCGAACTGAAGCTTTCTTT.

This clonotype has at least ten counts. This chain connects TRBV4-1 to TRBJ2-5; the match to TRBD2 covers 8 bases. Unmatched junction bases numbered 6, after V lost 4 bases and J lost 2 bases. Germline values: CDR1 MGHRA, CDR2 YSYEKL. CDR3 length equals 15 residues. The CDR3 sequence is CASSRTLAVQETQYF. CDR3 DNA: TGCGCCAGCAGCCGAACACTAGCGGTGCAAGAGACCCAGTACTTC.

The J gene is TRBJ2-3, the V gene TRBV29-1; 7 positions agree with TRBD2. V shed 7 bases and J 2 bases; nucleotides not matched to a gene: 9. Germline CDR1 reads SQVTM; CDR2 reads ANQGSEA. The CDR3 consists of 14 residues. The CDR3 spells CSAGDYSSTDTQYF. Here the CDR3 DNA reads TGCAGCGCCGGGGACTACAGTTCCACAGATACGCAGTATTTT.